This T cell receptor (beta chain) was identified during a study of shared clonotypes between healthy human individuals (dated by TCRdb to 2020 to 2021). General notes on the study: Three men and a couple of women, aged 18 to 49 years, made up the cohort. Per donor, three plates each were used for CD4 naive and CD4 memory, two for CD8 naive, and one for CD8 memory. To estimate repertoire size and how much clonotypes are shared between individuals, the study performed deep sequencing of blood TCR repertoires from a few healthy adults. Different laboratories and diverse techniques were used to prepare libraries and sequence TCR repertoires, to increase sequencing depth and limit assay-specific biases. Leukapheresis yielded between about 0.94 and 9 billion PBMCs per donor. Paper-wide results and their limitations: Naive subsets generally had larger estimated clonotype richness than memory subsets. Higher generation probabilities were observed for clonotypes shared by all four sorted-subset donors than for non-shared clonotypes. Sharing across several donors was observed for approximately 5% of naive CD4, 3.5% of naive CD8, about 2.3% of memory CD4, and about 0.4% of memory CD8 clonotypes. Even with the large sequencing depth, rarefaction of the sorted-subset datasets indicated that sequencing was incomplete. Sampling was restricted to blood, and TCR repertoires in tissues likely differ from the TCR repertoires found in blood. Because the study included a small number of donors, the genetic and exposure-history diversity represented was limited. Pairwise subsampling led to the expectation that sequencing depth would affect the degree of clonotype sharing among donors.

Using the deep immunoSEQ assay, TCR CDR3 regions were amplified from genomic DNA by multiplex PCR. For each cell subset, the extracted genomic DNA was distributed evenly across all wells of several immunoSEQ 96-well plates, and each plate served as one replicate. For sorted subsets, each replicate PCR was loaded with 150 to 250 ng genomic DNA, equivalent to roughly 30,000 T cell genomes. Purified libraries were quantified with a Qubit 3.0 fluorometer, sized on a Bioanalyzer 2100, and re-quantified with the KAPA Library Quantification kit. Each immunoSEQ 96-well plate was sequenced on its own single-read 150-cycle Illumina NextSeq 550 flow cell. The study's own analysis went as follows. Because only junctional sequences without quality scores were contained in the immunoSEQ output, filtering matching that applied to full-length reads could not be performed. To assign V/J genes and CDR3, sequences were annotated using PyIR, a Python wrapper for IgBLAST v1.9, with IMGT germline references. Any read was removed if the V/J assignment was weak (E-value above 1e-6), the CDR3 was missing, or the read contained stop codons, out-of-frame junctions, or ambiguous translated residues. A V3J clonotype was defined by an identical inferred V gene, J gene, and CDR3 amino acid sequence. Percentage overlap between repertoires was calculated by dividing the number of shared unique clonotypes by the size of the smaller repertoire. Repertoire richness was assessed with RTK rarefaction, the Chao1 estimator, and Recon v2.1 estimates of unobserved clonotypes. Generation probabilities were computed with OLGA for all TCRbeta clonotypes obtained by the gDNA method from a few donors. This is the immuneACCESS table as TCRdb keeps it, with only in-frame sequences that have V and J called. A part of the clones is gone; compared with another copy, unresolved V genes explain less than half, and the rest is unexplained. The V and J calls and the clone size are those of that table, but D and trimming were determined from the DNA. The sample yields 2 million to 2.5 million clones; 90% to 97% were counted once. Around 0.13% of the sample goes to the ten largest clones.

Relative to germline, V is 6 bases shorter and J is 0 bases shorter, with 9 bases between their ends. CDR1 and CDR2 were assigned from the germline V gene (reference sequence) as LNHDA and SQIVND. Its CDR3 holds 14 amino acids, cysteine through phenylalanine. CDR3 DNA is the only sequence kept; it has 42 bases, read in frame from the first base. Donors were healthy HIV-negative adults with no recently reported acute infections or vaccinations. All donors were Caucasian adults living in Nashville, Tennessee, USA. Magnetic negative selection was used to enrich CD4+ T cells, after which naive cells were positively selected on CD45RA and the negative fraction became the memory subset. Blood was obtained by leukapheresis, after which PBMCs were separated by Ficoll-Histopaque density gradient centrifugation and cryopreserved in liquid nitrogen vapor phase. Purity and quantity of every magnetically sorted T cell population were checked by analytical flow cytometry. Each sorted fraction had its genomic DNA isolated and then quantified by UV absorbance on a Nanodrop 2000c.

In regard to this clone: This clone's antigen is unknown. No qualities accompany the bases; no much larger clone lies one base away.

In this chain, TRBV19 is recombined with TRBJ1-5; a tentative D match to TRBD1 spans 5 bases. This TCR came from a man aged 18 to 29 in good health. The sample comprised naive CD4+ T cells sorted from blood. The sample's cell subset or site, from its label and the paper: CD45RA+ positively selected. The CDR3 here reads CASRGEYSNQPQHF. The nucleotide sequence is given as TGTGCCAGTAGAGGGGAATATAGCAATCAGCCCCAGCATTTT.